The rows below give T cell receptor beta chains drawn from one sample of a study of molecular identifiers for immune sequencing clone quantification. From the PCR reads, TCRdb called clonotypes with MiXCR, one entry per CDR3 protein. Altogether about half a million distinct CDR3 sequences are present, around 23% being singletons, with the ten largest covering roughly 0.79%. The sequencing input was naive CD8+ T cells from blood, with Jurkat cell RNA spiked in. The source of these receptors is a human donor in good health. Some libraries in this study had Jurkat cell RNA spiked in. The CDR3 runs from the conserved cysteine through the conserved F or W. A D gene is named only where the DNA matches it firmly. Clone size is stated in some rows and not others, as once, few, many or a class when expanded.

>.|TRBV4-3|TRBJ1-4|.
TGCGCCAGCAGCCTAGATGGGGACGGGAATGAAAAACTGTTTTTT
CASSLDGDGNEKLFF
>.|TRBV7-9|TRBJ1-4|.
TGTGCCAGCAGCCCCTCAACGCCAGGGGCGAGTGAAAAACTGTTTTTT
CASSPSTPGASEKLFF
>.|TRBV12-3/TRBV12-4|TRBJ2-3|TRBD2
TGTGCCAGCACCGGGACTAGCGGGGGGATTACAGATACGCAGTATTTT
CASTGTSGGITDTQYF
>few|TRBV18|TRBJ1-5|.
TGTGCCAGCTCACCAGGCCGGGGGGGGAATAGCAATCAGCCCCAGCATTTT
CASSPGRGGNSNQPQHF
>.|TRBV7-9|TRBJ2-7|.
TGTGCCCGCAGCAGTGGGACCGACTACGAGCAGTACTTC
CARSSGTDYEQYF
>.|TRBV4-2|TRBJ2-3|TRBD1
TGTGCCAGCAGCCAAGAGCGGACAGGGCGCGCTGGGGATACGCAGTATTTT
CASSQERTGRAGDTQYF
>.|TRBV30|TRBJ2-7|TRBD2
TGTGCCTGGAGTGGGCTAGCGGGTCACGAGCAGTACTTC
CAWSGLAGHEQYF
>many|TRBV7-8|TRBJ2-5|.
TGTGCCAGCAGCCGGACAGTGACCCAAGAGACCCAGTACTTC
CASSRTVTQETQYF
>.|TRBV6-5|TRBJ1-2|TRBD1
TGTGCCAGCACTGAGAATTCAGGGGGTTACTATGGCTACACCTTC
CASTENSGGYYGYTF
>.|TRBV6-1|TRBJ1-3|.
TGTGCCAGCACACAAGATGCAGGGACAACTGGAAACACCATATATTTT
CASTQDAGTTGNTIYF
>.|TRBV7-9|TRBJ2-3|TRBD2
TGTGCCAGCAGCCCGGTAGCGGGGGGCAAGACAGATACGCAGTATTTT
CASSPVAGGKTDTQYF
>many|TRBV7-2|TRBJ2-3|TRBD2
TGTGCCAGCAGCACCCGGACCCCGGGACTAGCGGGTCTGGTGGCAGATACGCAGTATTTT
CASSTRTPGLAGLVADTQYF
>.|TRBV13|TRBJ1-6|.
TGTGCCAGCAGCATGTCCCGGGACGGGGTTTCACCCCTCCACTTT
CASSMSRDGVSPLHF
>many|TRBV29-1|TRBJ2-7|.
TGCAGCGTTCGACTAGGGACGCCCTACGAGCAGTACTTC
CSVRLGTPYEQYF
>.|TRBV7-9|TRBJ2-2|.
TGTGCCAGCAGCTTACCTTCCGCGGGTACCGGGGAGCTGTTTTTT
CASSLPSAGTGELFF
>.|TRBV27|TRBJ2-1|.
TGTGCCAGCAAACCCGGGGCGGGGGCGAATGAGCAGTTCTTC
CASKPGAGANEQFF
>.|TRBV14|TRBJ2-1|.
TGTGCCAGCAGCCAAGATAGGGGCACTAGCTTCGAGCAGTTCTTC
CASSQDRGTSFEQFF
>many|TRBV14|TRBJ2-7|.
TGTGCCAGCAGCCAAGGGGGGCAGCCCTACGAGCAGTACTTC
CASSQGGQPYEQYF
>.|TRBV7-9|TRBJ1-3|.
TGTGCCAGCAGCGGGGCCGAGGAAAGAGTATTCGGAAACACCATATATTTT
CASSGAEERVFGNTIYF
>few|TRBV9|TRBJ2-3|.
TGTGCCAGCAGCGATGGGAAGGGTTCAACAGATACGCAGTATTTT
CASSDGKGSTDTQYF
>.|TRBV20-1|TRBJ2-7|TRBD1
TGCAGTGCTAGAGACCCCGGGACAGGTTCCTACGAGCAGTACTTC
CSARDPGTGSYEQYF
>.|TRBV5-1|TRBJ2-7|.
TGCGCCAACAGCCCAGGGACTGACAACTACGAGCAGTACTTC
CANSPGTDNYEQYF
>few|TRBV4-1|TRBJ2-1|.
TGCGCCAGCAGCCAAGATCGGGCAGCTCCTTACAATGAGCAGTTCTTC
CASSQDRAAPYNEQFF
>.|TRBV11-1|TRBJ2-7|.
TGTGCCAGCAGTCTAGACAGATTCTACCCGCCGTACGAGCAGTACTTC
CASSLDRFYPPYEQYF
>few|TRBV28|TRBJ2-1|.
TGTGCCAGCAGTTCTCTCGTGGACAATGAGCAGTTCTTC
CASSSLVDNEQFF
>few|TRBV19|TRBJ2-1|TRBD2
TGTGCCAGTAGTATCGAGACCTTCTCGAGGGCTAGCGGGAGGACCTACAATGAGCAGTTCTTC
CASSIETFSRASGRTYNEQFF
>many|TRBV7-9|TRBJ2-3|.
TGCGCCAGCAGCCCCGGCACAGATACGCAGTATTTT
CASSPGTDTQYF
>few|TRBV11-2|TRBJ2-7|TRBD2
TGTGCCAGCAGCTTAACACTAGCGGGAGCGAGGGAGCAGTACTTC
CASSLTLAGAREQYF
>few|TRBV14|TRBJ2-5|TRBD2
TGTGCCAGCAGCCAAGAGGGCGGGGGGGCCCTTGAGACCCAGTACTTC
CASSQEGGGALETQYF
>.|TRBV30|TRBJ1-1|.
TGTGCCTGGAGTGTCTTGTCGGGGACTGAAGCTTTCTTT
CAWSVLSGTEAFF
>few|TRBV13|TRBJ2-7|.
TGTGCCAGCAGCTCCTCAGTTGGCGAGCAGTACTTC
CASSSSVGEQYF
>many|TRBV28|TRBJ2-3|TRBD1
TGTGCCAGCAGGACCCCCCGGGACAGCCGCACAGATACGCAGTATTTT
CASRTPRDSRTDTQYF
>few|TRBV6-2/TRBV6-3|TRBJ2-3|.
TGTGCCAGCAGCCCCAACTCAGATACGCAGTATTTT
CASSPNSDTQYF
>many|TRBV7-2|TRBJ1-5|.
TGTGCCAGCAGCTTAGAGTTCAGTCCTGAAAGCAATCAGCCCCAGCATTTT
CASSLEFSPESNQPQHF
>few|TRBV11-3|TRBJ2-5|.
TGTGCCAGCAGCTTAGATTGGAGGGAAGAGACCCAGTACTTC
CASSLDWREETQYF
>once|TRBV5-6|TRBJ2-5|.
TGTGCCAGCTGGTCCCCTTTGGGGCAAGAGACCCGGTACTTC
CASWSPLGQETRYF
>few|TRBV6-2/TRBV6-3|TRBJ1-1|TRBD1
TGTGCCAGCATCGATGACAGGGGGAGGACTGAAGCTTTCTTT
CASIDDRGRTEAFF